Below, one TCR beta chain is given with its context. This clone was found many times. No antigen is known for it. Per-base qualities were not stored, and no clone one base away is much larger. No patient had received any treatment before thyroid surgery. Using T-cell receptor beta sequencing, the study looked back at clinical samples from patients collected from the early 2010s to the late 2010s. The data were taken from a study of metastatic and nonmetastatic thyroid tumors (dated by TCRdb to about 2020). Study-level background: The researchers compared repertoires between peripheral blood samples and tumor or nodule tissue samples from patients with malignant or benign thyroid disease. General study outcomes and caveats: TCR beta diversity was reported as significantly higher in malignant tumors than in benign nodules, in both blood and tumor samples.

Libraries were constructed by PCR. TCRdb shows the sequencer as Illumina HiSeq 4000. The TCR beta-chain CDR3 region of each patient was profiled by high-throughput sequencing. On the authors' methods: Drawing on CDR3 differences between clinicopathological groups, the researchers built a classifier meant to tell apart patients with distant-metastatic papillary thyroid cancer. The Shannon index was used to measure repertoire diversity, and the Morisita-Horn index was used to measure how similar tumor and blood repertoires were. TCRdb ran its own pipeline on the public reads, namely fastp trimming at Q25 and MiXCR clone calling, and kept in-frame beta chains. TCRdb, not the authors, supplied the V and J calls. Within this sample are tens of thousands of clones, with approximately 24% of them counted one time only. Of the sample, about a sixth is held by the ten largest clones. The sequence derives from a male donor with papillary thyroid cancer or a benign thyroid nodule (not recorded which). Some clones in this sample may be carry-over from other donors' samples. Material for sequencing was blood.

The DNA reads as follows: TGCGCCAGCAGCAAGGGACTAGCTGCTGAAGAGACCCAGTACTTC. It encodes CASSKGLAAEETQYF. The rearrangement joined TRBV4-3 to TRBJ2-5, with 9 central nucleotides matching TRBD2. CDR1 is given as LGHNA and CDR2 as YSLEER, both from the germline V gene. From cysteine to phenylalanine, the CDR3 is 15 amino acids long. Here the CDR3 DNA is all that survives: 45 bases in frame from base 1. V is trimmed back by 5 bases and J by 3 bases, and the junction contains 7 bases that no gene match accounts for.